A selection of T cell receptor beta chains follows, all from one sample in a study of T and B cells in COVID-19 patients. TCRdb analysed the multiplex PCR reads with MiXCR anew, one entry per CDR3 protein. The sample has 24,000 or so distinct CDR3 sequences; over 25% are singletons. Sequenced material: blood. All receptors come from a human donor who had recovered from COVID-19. Both conserved end residues are part of each CDR3. Fields, in order: V gene, clone size, D gene, J gene, CDR3 protein, CDR3 DNA. The D gene is left open where the match is weak. The size field is filled for only some rows; it gives once, few, many or a size class.

V: TRBV4-3
size: once
D: .
J: TRBJ1-1
CDR3: CASSQDWGIDTEAFF
DNA: TGCGCCAGCAGCCAAGATTGGGGTATCGACACTGAAGCTTTCTTT

V: TRBV7-9
size: .
D: .
J: TRBJ2-7
CDR3: CASSPKDSIYEQYF
DNA: TGTGCCAGCAGCCCTAAGGACAGCATCTACGAGCAGTACTTC

V: TRBV5-6
size: few
D: .
J: TRBJ1-6
CDR3: CASSLSGAGDSPLHF
DNA: TGTGCCAGCAGCTTGTCGGGGGCAGGGGATTCACCCCTCCACTTT

V: TRBV19
size: .
D: TRBD1
J: TRBJ1-3
CDR3: CANSTSDRDGNTIYF
DNA: TGTGCCAATTCGACCTCGGACAGGGATGGAAACACCATATATTTT

V: TRBV4-2
size: .
D: .
J: TRBJ1-6
CDR3: CASSQVAVSPLHF
DNA: TGTGCCAGCAGCCAAGTTGCAGTTTCACCCCTCCACTTT

V: TRBV29-1
size: medium-sized
D: .
J: TRBJ2-6
CDR3: CNQASGANVLTF
DNA: TGCAACCAGGCCTCTGGGGCCAACGTCCTGACTTTC

V: TRBV29-1
size: medium-sized
D: TRBD2
J: TRBJ2-5
CDR3: CSVAGRLQETQYF
DNA: TGCAGCGTAGCGGGACGGTTGCAAGAGACCCAGTACTTC

V: TRBV7-2
size: .
D: .
J: TRBJ1-4
CDR3: CASSLEVPGNEKLFF
DNA: TGTGCCAGCAGCTTAGAAGTCCCTGGTAATGAAAAACTGTTTTTT

V: TRBV7-6
size: few
D: .
J: TRBJ1-4
CDR3: CASSLLGGEKLFF
DNA: TGTGCCAGCAGCTTATTGGGAGGTGAAAAACTGTTTTTT

V: TRBV20-1
size: .
D: .
J: TRBJ2-2
CDR3: CSGGEPNTGELFF
DNA: TGCAGTGGAGGAGAGCCGAACACCGGGGAGCTGTTTTTT

V: TRBV5-6
size: .
D: TRBD1
J: TRBJ1-5
CDR3: CASSRGTGRNQPQHF
DNA: TGTGCCAGCAGCCGGGGGACAGGGAGGAATCAGCCCCAGCATTTT

V: TRBV19
size: medium-sized
D: TRBD2
J: TRBJ2-1
CDR3: CASSRLAGATYNEQFF
DNA: TGTGCCAGTAGTAGGCTAGCGGGGGCAACCTACAATGAGCAGTTCTTC

V: TRBV6-5
size: few
D: TRBD1
J: TRBJ1-3
CDR3: CASRARTGVGNTIYF
DNA: TGTGCCAGCAGAGCCAGGACAGGGGTCGGAAACACCATATATTTT

V: TRBV11-1
size: .
D: .
J: TRBJ2-1
CDR3: CASRRDYNEQFF
DNA: TGTGCCAGCAGGCGGGACTACAATGAGCAGTTCTTC

V: TRBV5-5
size: .
D: .
J: TRBJ1-6
CDR3: CASSPFVRRDNSPLHF
DNA: TGTGCCAGCAGCCCCTTCGTGCGGAGAGATAATTCACCCCTCCACTTT

V: TRBV6-5
size: few
D: .
J: TRBJ1-4
CDR3: CASRPATNEKLFF
DNA: TGTGCCAGCCGACCTGCAACTAATGAAAAACTGTTTTTT

V: TRBV11-2
size: few
D: .
J: TRBJ2-1
CDR3: CASSLDRGAQNYNEQFF
DNA: TGTGCCAGCAGCTTAGACCGAGGGGCCCAAAACTACAATGAGCAGTTCTTC

V: TRBV29-1
size: .
D: .
J: TRBJ1-2
CDR3: CSVVAGNYGYTF
DNA: TGCAGCGTTGTTGCGGGGAACTATGGCTACACCTTC

V: TRBV27
size: medium-sized
D: TRBD2
J: TRBJ2-1
CDR3: CASRVRTSSAEQFF
DNA: TGTGCCAGCCGCGTGCGGACTAGCTCGGCTGAGCAGTTCTTC

V: TRBV27
size: .
D: TRBD1
J: TRBJ2-7
CDR3: CASSLADRGYEQYF
DNA: TGTGCCAGCAGTTTAGCCGACAGGGGCTACGAGCAGTACTTC

V: TRBV29-1
size: medium-sized
D: .
J: TRBJ2-7
CDR3: CSVLWQGVYEQYF
DNA: TGCAGCGTTCTTTGGCAGGGCGTATACGAGCAGTACTTC

V: TRBV5-1
size: .
D: TRBD1
J: TRBJ1-6
CDR3: CASSPGQGAYNSPLHF
DNA: TGCGCCAGCAGCCCTGGACAGGGGGCTTATAATTCACCCCTCCACTTT

V: TRBV15
size: many
D: .
J: TRBJ1-2
CDR3: CATSRVRGGDGYTF
DNA: TGTGCCACCAGCAGAGTGCGGGGGGGTGATGGCTACACCTTC

V: TRBV6-2/TRBV6-3
size: few
D: TRBD1
J: TRBJ1-5
CDR3: CASLNPGQGSQPQHF
DNA: TGTGCCAGCCTCAACCCGGGACAGGGCAGTCAGCCCCAGCATTTT

V: TRBV6-5
size: many
D: TRBD2
J: TRBJ2-1
CDR3: CASRKQEGLAAYNEQFF
DNA: TGTGCCAGCAGAAAACAAGAAGGACTAGCGGCCTACAATGAGCAGTTCTTC

V: TRBV6-1
size: few
D: .
J: TRBJ1-1
CDR3: CASSTNYADTEAFF
DNA: TGTGCCAGCAGTACCAATTACGCGGACACTGAAGCTTTCTTT

V: TRBV30
size: many
D: .
J: TRBJ2-1
CDR3: CAWSRRDEQFF
DNA: TGTGCCTGGAGCCGTAGGGATGAGCAGTTCTTC

V: TRBV29-1
size: medium-sized
D: .
J: TRBJ2-3
CDR3: CSGSWGVVADTQYF
DNA: TGCAGCGGTTCATGGGGAGTGGTTGCAGATACGCAGTATTTT

V: TRBV10-3
size: .
D: TRBD1
J: TRBJ1-5
CDR3: CAISGVDRGPSNQPQHF
DNA: TGTGCCATCAGTGGGGTGGACAGGGGGCCATCCAATCAGCCCCAGCATTTT

V: TRBV12-3/TRBV12-4
size: .
D: TRBD2
J: TRBJ2-3
CDR3: CASGLGTSGNTDTQYF
DNA: TGTGCTAGTGGTTTGGGGACTAGCGGAAACACAGATACGCAGTATTTT

V: TRBV27
size: few
D: .
J: TRBJ1-2
CDR3: CASSLSAGHGYTF
DNA: TGTGCCAGCAGTTTATCGGCAGGGCACGGCTACACCTTC

V: TRBV6-1
size: .
D: .
J: TRBJ2-1
CDR3: CASSRQEYNEQFF
DNA: TGTGCCAGCAGTCGGCAGGAATACAATGAGCAGTTCTTC

V: TRBV12-3/TRBV12-4
size: few
D: .
J: TRBJ2-2
CDR3: CASRLVRDTGELFF
DNA: TGTGCCAGCAGACTAGTAAGGGACACCGGGGAGCTGTTTTTT

V: TRBV19
size: .
D: .
J: TRBJ1-1
CDR3: CASSIVRGTNTEAFF
DNA: TGTGCCAGTAGTATAGTCCGGGGGACGAACACTGAAGCTTTCTTT

V: TRBV4-2
size: once
D: TRBD1
J: TRBJ2-3
CDR3: CASSQDRGQKGTDTQYF
DNA: TGCGCCAGCAGCCAAGATAGGGGACAGAAGGGCACAGATACGCAGTATTTT

V: TRBV7-2
size: .
D: .
J: TRBJ2-1
CDR3: CASSPTSGSYNEQFF
DNA: TGTGCCAGCAGCCCGACTAGTGGGTCCTACAATGAGCAGTTCTTC

V: TRBV5-6
size: few
D: TRBD2
J: TRBJ2-5
CDR3: CASSQPGTSDRETQYF
DNA: TGTGCCAGCAGCCAACCAGGGACTAGCGATCGAGAGACCCAGTACTTC

V: TRBV6-2/TRBV6-3
size: .
D: .
J: TRBJ2-6
CDR3: CASAALRPSVANVLTF
DNA: TGTGCCAGCGCGGCATTACGGCCTTCCGTGGCCAACGTCCTGACTTTC

V: TRBV19
size: medium-sized
D: .
J: TRBJ2-5
CDR3: CASSISREETQYF
DNA: TGTGCCAGTAGTATTTCCAGGGAAGAGACCCAGTACTTC

V: TRBV27
size: few
D: .
J: TRBJ2-4
CDR3: CASSFITEAKNIQYF
DNA: TGTGCCAGCAGTTTCATTACCGAAGCCAAAAACATTCAGTACTTC